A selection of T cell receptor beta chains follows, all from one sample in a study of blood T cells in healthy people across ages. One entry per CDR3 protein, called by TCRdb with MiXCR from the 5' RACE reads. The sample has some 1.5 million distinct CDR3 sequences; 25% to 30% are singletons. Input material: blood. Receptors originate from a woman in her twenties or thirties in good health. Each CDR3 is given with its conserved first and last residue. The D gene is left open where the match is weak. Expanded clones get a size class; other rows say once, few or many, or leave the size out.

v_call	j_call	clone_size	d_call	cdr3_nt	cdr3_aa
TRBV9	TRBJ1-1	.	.	TGTGCCAGCAGCCCACAGACAGCGACGAACACTGAAGCTTTCTTT	CASSPQTATNTEAFF
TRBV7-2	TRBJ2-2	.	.	TGTGCCAGCAGCCTCGGCCCTGCCCGCACCGGGGAGCTGTTTTTT	CASSLGPARTGELFF
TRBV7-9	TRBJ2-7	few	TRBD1	TGTGCCAGCAGCCGAATCCAAAGGGGGACAGGCGGAATCCACGAGCAGTACTTC	CASSRIQRGTGGIHEQYF
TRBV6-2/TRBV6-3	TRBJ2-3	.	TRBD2	TGTACCGGCAGTTCCCTACTAGCGGGCACAGATACGCAGTATTTT	CTGSSLLAGTDTQYF
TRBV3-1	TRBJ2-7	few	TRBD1	TGTGCCAGCAGCCAAGATAGGGGACAGGGCGGCGAGCAGTACTTC	CASSQDRGQGGEQYF
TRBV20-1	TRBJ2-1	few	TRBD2	TGCAGTGCTAGAGATGGGCTAGCGGGACGGAATGAGCAGTTCTTC	CSARDGLAGRNEQFF
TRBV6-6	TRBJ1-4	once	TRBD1	TGTGCCAGCAGTTACTCGGGCAGGGGGCGTACTAATGAAAAACGGTTTTTT	CASSYSGRGRTNEKRFF
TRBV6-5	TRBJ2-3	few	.	TGTGCCAGCAGCCCTGAAAGGGGACGGTTCACAGATACGCAGTATTTT	CASSPERGRFTDTQYF
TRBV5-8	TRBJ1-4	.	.	TGTGCCAGCAGCCGAGGGCTAATATACGGAGGATCAACTAATGAAAAACTGTTTTTT	CASSRGLIYGGSTNEKLFF
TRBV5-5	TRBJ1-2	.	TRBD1	TGTGCCAGCAGCCCGCGAGCCTCCACAGGGGGCAGAAACTATGGCTACACCTTC	CASSPRASTGGRNYGYTF
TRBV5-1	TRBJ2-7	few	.	TGCGCCAGCAGCCCGGAGGGGCCCCACTACGAGCAGTACTTC	CASSPEGPHYEQYF
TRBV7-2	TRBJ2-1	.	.	TGTGCCAGCAGCTACGAGGGTTATGCTGAGCAGTTCTTC	CASSYEGYAEQFF
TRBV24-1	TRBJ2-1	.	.	TGTACCACCAATGGTCGCCTCCTACCCTCCTACGAGCAGTTCTTC	CTTNGRLLPSYEQFF
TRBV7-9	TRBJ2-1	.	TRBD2	TGTGCCAGCATGGTGACTAGCGGGGGGCCATCCTACAATGAGCAGTTCTTC	CASMVTSGGPSYNEQFF
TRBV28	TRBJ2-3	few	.	TGTGCCAGCAGTTTACGGGACCGACCAAGCACAGATACGCAGTATTTT	CASSLRDRPSTDTQYF
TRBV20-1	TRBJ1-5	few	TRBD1	TGCAGTGCTATCCTCGGACAGGGGAATCAGCCCCAGCATTTT	CSAILGQGNQPQHF
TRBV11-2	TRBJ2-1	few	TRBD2	TGTGCCAGCAGCTTAAGACTAGCGTTGCATGAGCAGTTCTTC	CASSLRLALHEQFF
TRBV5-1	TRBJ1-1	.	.	TGCGCCAGCAGATCCGTGGTGAACACTGAAGCTTTCTTT	CASRSVVNTEAFF
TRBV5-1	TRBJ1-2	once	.	TGCGCCGGCAGCTTGACCGGTGGGGACTATGGCTACACCTTC	CAGSLTGGDYGYTF
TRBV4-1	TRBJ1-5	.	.	TGCGCCAGCAGCCAAGAGGAAAGGGGAAATCAGCCCCAGCATTTT	CASSQEERGNQPQHF
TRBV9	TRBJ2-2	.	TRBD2	TGTGCCAGCAGCCCCTCGGGACTAGCGGGAGCCACCGGGGAGCTGTTTTTT	CASSPSGLAGATGELFF
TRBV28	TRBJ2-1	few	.	TGTGCCAGCCATCCGGAGGTGGAGTACAATGAGCAGTTCTTC	CASHPEVEYNEQFF
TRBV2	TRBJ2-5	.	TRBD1	TGTGCCAGCAGTGAAGCAACAGGGGGGACCCAGTACTTC	CASSEATGGTQYF
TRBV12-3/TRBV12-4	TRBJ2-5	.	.	TGTGCCAGCAGTTTAAAGGGCCACAATAGGGAGACCCAGTACTTC	CASSLKGHNRETQYF
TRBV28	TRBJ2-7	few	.	TGTGCCGGCAGTTTAAGGTGGACAGTTAGCTCCTACGAGCAGTACTTC	CAGSLRWTVSSYEQYF
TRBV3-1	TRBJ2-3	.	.	TGTGCCAGCAGCCATAGCGGTTCTAGCACAGATACGCAGTATTTT	CASSHSGSSTDTQYF
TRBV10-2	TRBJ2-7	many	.	TGCGCCTCCGCAAGGGGCCACTACGAGCAGTACTTC	CASARGHYEQYF
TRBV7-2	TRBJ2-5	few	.	TGTGCCAGCAGCCTCTACTCCCTGGAGCAGTACTTC	CASSLYSLEQYF
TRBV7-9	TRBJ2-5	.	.	TGTGCCAGCAGCTCGGGGGAGGACCCACAAGAGACCCAGTACTTC	CASSSGEDPQETQYF
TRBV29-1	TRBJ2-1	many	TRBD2	TGCAGCGTTGAAGATCGGGGGGTGGACTACAATGAGCAGTTCTTC	CSVEDRGVDYNEQFF
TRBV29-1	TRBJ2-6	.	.	TGCAGCGTTGTCGGGGCCAACGTCCTGACTTTC	CSVVGANVLTF
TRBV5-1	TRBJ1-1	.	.	TGCGCCAGCAGCTCCCTCGGGGGGCCCGACACTGAAGCTTTCTTT	CASSSLGGPDTEAFF
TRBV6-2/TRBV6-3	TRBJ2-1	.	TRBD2	TGTGCCAGCAGTCGTGGACTAGCGGGATGGGAGACCCAGTTCTTC	CASSRGLAGWETQFF